A single sample gave rise to the 24 T cell receptor beta chains below, sequenced in a study of blood T cell repertoires in COVID-19. Assay: immunoSEQ multiplex PCR; the TCRdb copy retains only in-frame clones and omits some. The sample has under 250,000 clones, less than 90% seen once. What was sequenced was peripheral blood. Receptors originate from a woman aged 40 to 50 who had recovered from COVID-19.

This chain uses TRBV30 with TRBJ2-7; the D gene is possibly TRBD1 (6 bases). CDR1 GTSNPN and CDR2 SVGIG come from the germline V gene (reference sequence). Trimming left V 4 bases short and J 2 bases short, with 15 bases between. This CDR3 spans 14 amino acids. CDR3 in DNA: TGTGCCTGGACCTCCCCCCAGGGGCCCTACGAGCAGTACTTC. Translating it yields CAWTSPQGPYEQYF.

This clone was picked up one time. This chain joins TRBV28 and TRBJ1-2; a possible D gene is TRBD1 (5 bases). Per germline, CDR1 MDHEN and CDR2 SYDVKM. Trimming shortened V by 7 bases and J by 7 bases, and 10 bases separated the two germline ends. The CDR3 sequence is 11 residues long. CDR3 in amino acids: CASIGASGYTF. The CDR3 DNA follows: TGTGCCAGCATAGGGGCTTCTGGCTACACCTTC.

The DNA for the CDR3 is TGTGCCAGTAGTACCCGGGACTATAATTCACCCCTCCACTTT. Amino acid sequence: CASSTRDYNSPLHF. The chain uses TRBV19 and TRBJ1-6; unclear D gene. The germline gives CDR1 LNHDA, CDR2 SQIVND (reference sequence). The V end lost 4 bases, the J end lost 3 bases, and 7 bases lay between the germline ends. The CDR3 length is 14 residues.

V usage is TRBV5-1 and J usage is TRBJ1-1; 7 positions agree with TRBD1. The CDR3 extends over 14 amino acids. The V gene end was trimmed by 4 bases and the J gene end by 5 bases; junction bases not matched to a gene: 8. CDR1 is SGHRS and CDR2 is YFSETQ in the germline V gene. As DNA, the CDR3 is TGCGCCAGCAGCAGCCAAGACAGGGAAACTGAAGCTTTCTTT. Translating gives CASSSQDRETEAFF.

V is TRBV3-1 (or the pseudogene TRBV3-2) and J is TRBJ2-1; D might be TRBD2 (6 bases). This CDR3 has 12 amino acids. Germline values: CDR1 LGHDT, CDR2 YNNKEL (reference sequence). V lost 3 bases and J lost 15, with 15 bases in between. CDR3 in amino acids: CASSHPGTPVFF. Written as DNA, the CDR3 is TGTGCCAGCAGCCATCCTGGGACTCCGGTGTTCTTC.

The count of this clone is one. The chain carries TRBV6-5 and TRBJ2-5; 7 bases align to TRBD1. The germline V gene has CDR1 MNHEY and CDR2 SVGAGI. This CDR3 has 13 amino acids. V was clipped by 5 bases and J by 4 bases; unmatched bases: 4. This CDR3 reads CASSSYRGETQYF. DNA of the CDR3: TGTGCCAGCAGTAGTTACAGGGGAGAGACCCAGTACTTC.

This clone was found once. This rearrangement joins TRBV6-5 to TRBJ2-2, with 8 bases identical to TRBD1. Germline V gives CDR1 MNHEY, CDR2 SVGAGI. The CDR3 consists of 14 residues. V was clipped by 4 bases and J by 4 bases; unmatched bases: 2. The DNA of the CDR3 is TGTGCCAGCAGTTTCGGACAGGGCACCGGGGAGCTGTTTTTT. Encoded protein: CASSFGQGTGELFF.

This clone came up a few times. The J gene is TRBJ1-5, the V gene TRBV28, with 8 bases lining up with TRBD1. The germline gives CDR1 MDHEN, CDR2 SYDVKM. J lost 3 bases, V lost 3 bases, and 4 bases had no gene match. CDR3 length: 15 residues. The CDR3: CASSLAGGPNQPQHF. The CDR3, as DNA: TGTGCCAGCAGTTTGGCAGGGGGCCCCAATCAGCCCCAGCATTTT.

The J gene is TRBJ1-1, the V gene TRBV3-1 (or the pseudogene TRBV3-2); D remains unclear. The CDR3 is 14 amino acids. Trimming took off 1 base at V and 5 bases at J, with 11 bases between the two ends. Germline assignment: CDR1 LGHDT and CDR2 YNNKEL (reference sequence). The CDR3 spells CASSQGHGRTEAFF. DNA of the CDR3: TGTGCCAGCAGCCAAGGACATGGTCGGACTGAAGCTTTCTTT.

The CDR3 sequence: CASSSRQGATGELFF. The CDR3 DNA sequence: TGTGCCAGCAGCTCCAGACAGGGGGCAACCGGGGAGCTGTTTTTT. The chain recombines TRBV7-7 with TRBJ2-2; 10 bases are a match to TRBD1. The germline V gene encodes CDR1 SSHAT and CDR2 FNYEAQ (reference sequence). The CDR3 runs 15 residues. V was clipped by 4 bases and J by 5 bases; unmatched bases: 4.

The rearrangement uses TRBV3-1 (or the pseudogene TRBV3-2) and TRBJ1-1, with 7 bases fitting TRBD1. V lost 3 bases to trimming and J lost 11 bases; unmatched junction nucleotides: 9. Germline CDR1 and CDR2: LGHDT and YNNKEL (reference sequence). There are 13 residues in the CDR3. The CDR3 DNA reads TGTGCCAGCAGCCAGTCGGGACAGACAGGGGCTTTCTTT. Protein sequence: CASSQSGQTGAFF.

This chain uses TRBV2 with TRBJ1-6, with D unclear. With 6 bases removed from V and 6 bases from J, the gap between germline ends came to 9 bases. The CDR3 spans 13 residues. Germline V CDR1 and CDR2: SNHLY, FYNNEI. DNA for the CDR3: TGTGCCAGCAGGTGGGAGTCTAATTCACCCCTCCACTTT. Translation gives CASRWESNSPLHF. Complete variable domain (other parts from reference TRBV2 and TRBJ1-6): EPEVTQTPSHQVTQMGQEVILRCVPISNHLYFYWYRQILGQKVEFLVSFYNNEISEKSEIFDDQFSVERPDGSNFTLKIRSTKLEDSAMYFCASRWESNSPLHFGNGTRLTVT.

The rearrangement uses TRBV2 and TRBJ2-5; TRBD2 matches at 8 bases. J lost 3 bases, V lost 6 bases, and 3 bases had no gene match. Germline V gives CDR1 SNHLY, CDR2 FYNNEI. This CDR3 region has 13 residues. The CDR3 loop reads CASSGLAEETQYF. As DNA, the CDR3 is TGTGCCAGCAGCGGACTAGCCGAAGAGACCCAGTACTTC.

V gene TRBV4-1 combines with J gene TRBJ2-5, with a possible D match to TRBD1 (5 bases). The CDR3 loop spans 14 amino acids. CDR1 is MGHRA, CDR2 YSYEKL, per germline. The V and J ends lost 1 base and 7 bases respectively, with 13 bases between them. The DNA for the CDR3 is TGCGCCAGCAGCCAAGTCCAACAGGAAGGGACCCAGTACTTC. It translates to CASSQVQQEGTQYF.

The rearrangement links TRBV5-6 to TRBJ2-7, with 12 bases identical to TRBD1. This CDR3 has 15 residues. Germline CDR1 and CDR2: SGHDT and YYEEEE. J gave up 4 bases and V 4 bases, and 6 bases lay outside the gene matches. The CDR3 sequence is CASSTGTGGRYEQYF. The CDR3, as DNA: TGTGCCAGCAGCACCGGGACAGGGGGCAGGTACGAGCAGTACTTC.

The rearrangement links TRBV10-3 to TRBJ1-1; 11 nucleotides agree with TRBD1. Looked up from germline, CDR1 is ENHRY and CDR2 is SYGVKD. The CDR3 is 15 amino acids. V shed 3 bases and J 5 bases; nucleotides not matched to a gene: 5. In DNA form, the CDR3 reads TGTGCCATCAGTGACCCCGGACAGGGGGCAACTGAAGCTTTCTTT. Its translation: CAISDPGQGATEAFF.

The V call is TRBV5-1, the J call TRBJ2-2, with 9 positions matching TRBD2. The V gene's germline CDR1 is SGHRS and CDR2 YFSETQ. The CDR3 has 15 residues. After removal of 0 bases from V and 10 bases from J, the junction contained 7 bases not matched to a gene. CDR3 residues: CASSLEERGVPELFF. CDR3 nucleotides: TGCGCCAGCAGCTTGGAGGAGCGGGGGGTCCCGGAGCTGTTTTTT.

This clone was observed once. CDR3 coding DNA: TGTGCCAGCAGCTTAGGAACAGGGGGCAATCAGCCCCAGCATTTT. Its translation: CASSLGTGGNQPQHF. The V call is TRBV13, the J call TRBJ1-5; 7 bases match TRBD1. Per the germline V gene, CDR1 is PRHDT and CDR2 is FYEKMQ (reference sequence). This CDR3 has 15 amino acids. V was pared by 0 bases and J by 2 bases, with 1 base of the junction left unmatched.

This sequence joins TRBV5-1 and TRBJ2-3; 7 bases are shared with TRBD1. This CDR3 has 15 residues. Trimming at V came to 4 bases and at J to 1 base, leaving 6 bases not matched to a gene. Looked up from germline, CDR1 is SGHRS and CDR2 is YFSETQ. The CDR3 sequence: CASSQGGGGTDTQYF. Here the CDR3 DNA reads TGCGCCAGCAGCCAAGGGGGCGGAGGCACAGATACGCAGTATTTT. Filled out from reference TRBV5-1 and TRBJ2-3, the complete variable domain reads KAGVTQTPRYLIKTRGQQVTLSCSPISGHRSVSWYQQTPGQGLQFLFEYFSETQRNKGNFPGRFSGRQFSNSRSEMNVSTLELGDSALYLCASSQGGGGTDTQYFGPGTRLTVL.

This clone has at least ten counts. The chain employs TRBV5-6 and TRBJ2-7; 9 bases fit TRBD1. This CDR3 spans 14 amino acids. CDR1 is SGHDT, CDR2 YYEEEE, per germline. After removal of 5 bases from V and 4 bases from J, the junction contained 7 bases not matched to a gene. This CDR3 reads CASSQQGARYEQYF. The CDR3 bases are TGTGCCAGCAGTCAACAGGGGGCCCGGTACGAGCAGTACTTC.

This rearrangement joins TRBV18 to TRBJ1-2; D is unclear. The CDR3 consists of 15 residues. Germline CDR1 is KGHSH and CDR2 is LQKENI. V was shortened by 2 bases and J by 3 bases, with 13 bases between the two germline ends. CDR3: CASSPIFPGDYGYTF. In DNA, the CDR3 is TGTGCCAGCTCACCAATTTTCCCCGGGGACTATGGCTACACCTTC.

This clone has just one count. The genes are TRBV14 and TRBJ1-2; 8 bases agree with TRBD1. Germline CDR1 reads SGHDN; CDR2 reads FVKESK. After removal of 3 bases from V and 8 bases from J, the junction contained 17 bases not matched to a gene. The CDR3 length is 17 residues. This chain's CDR3 is CASSHLTGADPVRGYTF. CDR3 DNA sequence: TGTGCCAGCAGCCACCTGACAGGGGCAGATCCGGTGAGGGGCTACACCTTC.

The V and J genes are TRBV30 and TRBJ2-2, with D possibly being TRBD1 (6 bases). Trimming left V 4 bases short and J 7 bases short, with 10 bases between. The V gene's germline CDR1 is GTSNPN and CDR2 SVGIG (reference sequence). CDR3 length: 12 amino acids. Here the CDR3 reads CAWKDSLGELFF. DNA for the CDR3: TGTGCCTGGAAGGACAGTCTCGGGGAGCTGTTTTTT.

The V and J genes are TRBV7-9 and TRBJ1-5; D might be TRBD1 (5 bases). This CDR3 comprises 15 residues. Trimming left V 8 bases short and J 0 bases short, with 14 bases between. The germline V gene has CDR1 SEHNR and CDR2 FQNEAQ (reference sequence). The CDR3 DNA reads as TGTGCCAGCGGGGGGACGGGTTATAGCAATCAGCCCCAGCATTTT. Protein: CASGGTGYSNQPQHF.